This T cell receptor (beta chain) stems from a study of T cell changes during pregnancy in multiple sclerosis. The CDR3 sequence is 15 residues long. CDR1 is SEHNR and CDR2 is FQNEAQ in the germline V gene (reference sequence). V lost 6 bases, J lost 0 bases, and 14 bases lay in between. Sequencing used immunoSEQ multiplex PCR; TCRdb keeps in-frame clones, though not all of them. The data show about 59,000 clones, 80% to 95% seen once. The receptor was derived from a female donor in good health, enrolled as a control in a pregnancy study. The chain has TRBV7-9 and TRBJ1-1; a possible D gene is TRBD1 (5 bases). The sequencing used peripheral blood, collected in the third trimester of pregnancy. The CDR3 region has the DNA TGTGCCAGCAGTCAGCGGGGAGGGGTGAACACTGAAGCTTTCTTT. The encoded protein is CASSQRGGVNTEAFF.